The clone carrying this T cell receptor beta chain was observed a handful of times. There were TCR beta CDR3 regions amplified from RNA transcripts. TCR CDR3 regions were first amplified by RT-PCR with HTBI primers. Each CDR3 protein is one row after TCRdb ran MiXCR on the multiplex PCR reads. Of about 340,000 distinct CDR3 sequences detected, around 23% appear once; the ten largest clones hold 50%. The CDR3 spans 16 residues. V trimming: 5 bases; J trimming: 4 bases; junction bases outside the gene matches: 8. The germline gives CDR1 SGHTA, CDR2 FQGTGA. It was considered stable Graves' hyperthyroidism when ophthalmopathy did not progress within 18 months. The record originates from a study of T cells in Graves' hyperthyroidism and ophthalmopathy.

Sequenced sample: blood. The sequence was collected from a woman in her forties or fifties with Graves' hyperthyroidism. This chain connects TRBV7-3 to TRBJ2-2; 9 bases are a match to TRBD2. The CDR3, as DNA: TGTGCCAGCAGCCCGCGGGGCGGGAGGGCCACCGGGGAGCTGTTTTTT. Encoded protein: CASSPRGGRATGELFF.